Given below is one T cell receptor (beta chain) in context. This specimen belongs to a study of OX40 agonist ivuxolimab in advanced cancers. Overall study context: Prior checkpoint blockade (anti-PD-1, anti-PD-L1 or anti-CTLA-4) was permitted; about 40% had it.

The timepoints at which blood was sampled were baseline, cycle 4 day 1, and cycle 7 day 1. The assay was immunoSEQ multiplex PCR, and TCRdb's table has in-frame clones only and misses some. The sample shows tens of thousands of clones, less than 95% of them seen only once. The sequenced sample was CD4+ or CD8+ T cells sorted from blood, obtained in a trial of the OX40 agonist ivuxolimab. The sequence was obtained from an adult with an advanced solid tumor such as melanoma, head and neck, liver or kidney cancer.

The CDR3 nucleotides are TGTGCCAGCAGGGGACAGGGGTCATGGGAGCAGTTCTTC. Translation gives CASRGQGSWEQFF. The V gene is TRBV2, the J gene TRBJ2-1, with 10 bases aligning to TRBD1. The CDR3 length is 13 residues. The V segment lost 6 bases and the J segment 10 bases; nucleotides outside the gene matches: 6. Germline V lookup: CDR1 SNHLY, CDR2 FYNNEI.